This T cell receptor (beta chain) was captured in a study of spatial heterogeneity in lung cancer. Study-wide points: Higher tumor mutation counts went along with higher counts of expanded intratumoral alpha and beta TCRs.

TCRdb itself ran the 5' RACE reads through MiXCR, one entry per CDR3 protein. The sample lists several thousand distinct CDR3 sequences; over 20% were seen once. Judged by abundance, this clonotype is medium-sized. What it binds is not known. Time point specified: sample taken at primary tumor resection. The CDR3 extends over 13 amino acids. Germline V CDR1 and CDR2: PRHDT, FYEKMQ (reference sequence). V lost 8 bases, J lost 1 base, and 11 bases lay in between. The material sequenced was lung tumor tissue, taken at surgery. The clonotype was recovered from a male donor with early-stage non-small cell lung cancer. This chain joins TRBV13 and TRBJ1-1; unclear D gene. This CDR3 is CASGGDTNTEAFF. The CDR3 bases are TGTGCCAGCGGCGGGGATACGAACACTGAAGCTTTCTTT.